These 24 T cell receptor beta chains share one sample of origin, sequenced in a study of blood T cell repertoires in COVID-19. Using immunoSEQ multiplex PCR, the repertoire was profiled, and TCRdb retains in-frame clones only, with some absent. The sample includes 200,000 or so clones, 65% to 85% of them seen just once. Sequencing was performed on PBMCs or T cells enriched from blood (not recorded which). All receptors come from a man aged 35-49 years who had recovered from COVID-19.

The chain uses TRBV10-2 and TRBJ1-5, with D possibly matching TRBD1 (5 bases). The CDR3 consists of 16 residues. Germline assignment: CDR1 WSHSY and CDR2 SAAADI. V lost 3 bases and J 1 base, leaving 13 bases between the germline ends. The CDR3 DNA is TGCGCCAGCAGTGATCACCGGGACTACAGCAATCAGCCCCAGCATTTT. Translating it yields CASSDHRDYSNQPQHF.

This clone was seen a handful of times. V and J are TRBV12-3 or TRBV12-4 and TRBJ1-6; a weak D match, TRBD1 (6 bases). V gave up 3 bases and J gave up 7 bases, with 7 bases separating them. CDR3 length: 13 residues. The CDR3 loop is CASSFTGNSPLHF. The CDR3 bases are TGTGCCAGCAGTTTCACAGGGAATTCACCCCTCCACTTT.

The chain is built from TRBV25-1 and TRBJ1-3; no definite D call. Trimming took 2 bases from V and 0 from J, leaving 17 bases between them. From germline, CDR1 is MGHDK and CDR2 SYGVNS. This CDR3 region has 18 residues. The CDR3 here is CASSEGRNRPYSGNTIYF. The CDR3 nucleotides are TGTGCCAGCAGTGAAGGTAGAAACCGTCCCTACTCTGGAAACACCATATATTTT.

The chain joins TRBV5-5 to TRBJ2-7; the match to TRBD2 covers 8 bases. Germline V CDR1 and CDR2: SGHKS, YYEKEE (reference sequence). The V segment lost 3 bases and the J segment 1 base; nucleotides outside the gene matches: 9. The CDR3 runs 16 residues. The CDR3 DNA reads TGTGCCAGCAGCTCCCGACCAGCGGGGGTTTCCTACGAGCAGTACTTC. Protein sequence: CASSSRPAGVSYEQYF.

This clone was found a few times. The genes are TRBV18 and TRBJ1-2; 12 bases align to TRBD1. Germline V gene sequence: CDR1 KGHSH, CDR2 LQKENI. After removal of 3 bases from V and 7 bases from J, the junction contained 6 bases not matched to a gene. There are 15 residues in the CDR3. The CDR3 bases are TGTGCCAGCTCACCGCCGGGACAGGGGGCGCTTGGCTACACCTTC. It specifies CASSPPGQGALGYTF.

The rearrangement uses TRBV28 and TRBJ1-3; D unresolved. Trimming left V 6 bases short and J 2 bases short, with 11 bases between. Per germline, CDR1 MDHEN and CDR2 SYDVKM. This CDR3 contains 14 residues. In nucleotides, the CDR3 is TGTGCCAGCAGCCCCGAGGGAGCTGGAAACACCATATATTTT. Encoded protein: CASSPEGAGNTIYF.

The genes are TRBV18 and TRBJ1-1; D might be TRBD1 (5 bases). Germline V CDR1 and CDR2: KGHSH, LQKENI. The CDR3 sequence is 17 residues long. V lost 0 bases and J 0 bases, leaving 14 bases between the germline ends. The CDR3: CASSPPRAEYMNTEAFF. The CDR3 DNA is TGTGCCAGCTCACCACCCAGGGCAGAGTACATGAACACTGAAGCTTTCTTT.

The CDR3 here is CASSSGTGSPYGYTF. The CDR3 region has the DNA TGTGCCAGCAGCTCCGGGACAGGTAGCCCCTATGGCTACACCTTC. The chain employs TRBV5-7 and TRBJ1-2, with 8 bases identical to TRBD1. TRBV5-7 is identified as an open reading frame with a role that is uncertain. Germline trimming cut 3 bases from V and 4 bases from J; bases unmatched to any gene: 8. The CDR3 runs to 15 residues.

The chain combines TRBV7-2 with TRBJ2-5, with D unclear. This CDR3 contains 12 residues. The germline V gene has CDR1 SGHTA and CDR2 FQGNSA. V was shortened by 4 bases and J by 5 bases, with 8 bases between the two germline ends. The CDR3, as DNA: TGTGCCAGCAGCTCCACTTTGGAGACCCAGTACTTC. It translates to CASSSTLETQYF.

V is TRBV13 and J is TRBJ2-2; the match to TRBD1 covers 7 bases. Germline V lookup: CDR1 PRHDT, CDR2 FYEKMQ (reference sequence). The CDR3 sequence is 16 residues long. V lost 0 bases to trimming and J lost 3 bases; unmatched junction nucleotides: 4. The CDR3 reads CASSLGEGAYTGELFF. The DNA for the CDR3 is TGTGCCAGCAGCTTAGGAGAGGGGGCCTACACCGGGGAGCTGTTTTTT.

This chain connects TRBV6-6 to TRBJ1-5, with D possibly matching TRBD1 (5 bases). In germline, CDR1 is MNHNY, CDR2 SVGAGI (reference sequence). The CDR3 spans 15 residues. The V and J ends lost 6 bases and 2 bases respectively, with 14 bases between them. The CDR3 is CASSRSGGGNQPQHF. CDR3 DNA: TGTGCCAGCAGCCGCTCCGGGGGTGGCAATCAGCCCCAGCATTTT.

V and J are TRBV30 and TRBJ1-2; D uncertain. Deletions cut 6 bases from V and 2 bases from J, with 4 bases between. From germline, CDR1 is GTSNPN and CDR2 SVGIG (reference sequence). This CDR3 is 10 amino acids long. The CDR3 here is CACQNYGYTF. DNA for the CDR3: TGTGCCTGCCAGAACTATGGCTACACCTTC.

The V call is TRBV3-1 (or the pseudogene TRBV3-2), the J call TRBJ1-5, with 7 bases fitting TRBD1. V dropped 2 bases and J dropped 1; count of bases not matched to a gene: 11. CDR3 length: 18 residues. Germline values: CDR1 LGHDT, CDR2 YNNKEL (reference sequence). Here the CDR3 reads CASSQPCEGAGSNQPQHF. CDR3 nucleotide sequence: TGTGCCAGCAGCCAACCCTGCGAGGGGGCTGGGAGCAATCAGCCCCAGCATTTT.

The chain is built from TRBV7-9 and TRBJ1-5; 10 bases align to TRBD1. Germline-derived CDR1 and CDR2 are SEHNR and FQNEAQ (reference sequence). The CDR3 contains 15 residues. V gave up 5 bases and J gave up 3 bases; unmatched junction bases: 4. The CDR3 sequence is CASSETGGDNQPQHF. For the CDR3, the DNA is TGTGCCAGCAGCGAGACAGGGGGCGACAATCAGCCCCAGCATTTT.

The chain is built from TRBV7-3 and TRBJ2-3, with a possible D match to TRBD2 (6 bases). Trimming took 5 bases from V and 1 from J, leaving 19 bases between them. The length of the CDR3 is 17 residues. The V gene's germline CDR1 is SGHTA and CDR2 FQGTGA. The CDR3 bases are TGTGCCAGCAGCCACCCGGCGCTGGGGGAGGGCACAGATACGCAGTATTTT. Translating gives CASSHPALGEGTDTQYF.

The chain couples TRBV2 to TRBJ2-3; the match to TRBD1 covers 7 bases. Trimming cost V 8 bases and J 9 bases; bases outside gene matches: 8. From germline, CDR1 is SNHLY and CDR2 FYNNEI. The CDR3 contains 12 residues. As DNA, the CDR3 is TGTGCCAGCGGAACAGGGGTACAAACGCAGTATTTT. Its translation is CASGTGVQTQYF.

The chain employs TRBV7-9 and TRBJ2-7, with a weak D call TRBD2 (5 bases). The CDR3 runs to 19 residues. CDR1 is SEHNR and CDR2 is FQNEAQ in the germline V gene (reference sequence). Trimming took 0 bases from V and 1 from J, leaving 22 bases between them. CDR3 in DNA: TGTGCCAGCAGCTTAGCATTGGTTTTCGAGGGAAGCGATTCCTACGAGCAGTACTTC. As protein: CASSLALVFEGSDSYEQYF. The complete variable domain, with remaining parts taken from reference TRBV7-9 and TRBJ2-7, reads DTGVSQNPRHKITKRGQNVTFRCDPISEHNRLYWYRQTLGQGPEFLTYFQNEAQLEKSRLLSDRFSAERPKGSFSTLEIQRTEQGDSAMYLCASSLALVFEGSDSYEQYFGPGTRLTVT.

In regard to this clone: This sample includes further DNA sequences coding for the same CDR3. For the CDR3, the DNA is TGTGCCAGCAGTTTAACAGGGGGTGGTGGCTACACCTTC. It yields the protein CASSLTGGGGYTF. The rearrangement uses TRBV28 and TRBJ1-2, with TRBD1 matching 8 bases. CDR3 length equals 13 residues. V lost 2 bases to trimming and J lost 7 bases; unmatched junction nucleotides: 3. CDR1 and CDR2 (germline): MDHEN, SYDVKM.

This clone was recorded a few times. This chain links TRBV19 with TRBJ1-3; no clear D. Per the germline V gene, CDR1 is LNHDA and CDR2 is SQIVND (reference sequence). This CDR3 contains 13 residues. Deletions cut 3 bases from V and 0 bases from J, with 3 bases between. The CDR3 region has the DNA TGTGCCAGTAGTATCTCCTCTGGAAACACCATATATTTT. It codes for CASSISSGNTIYF.

This clone is classed as medium-sized (0.01 to 0.1%). The J gene is TRBJ2-1, the V gene TRBV28, with 9 bases matching TRBD1. Germline trimming cut 3 bases from V and 1 base from J; bases unmatched to any gene: 13. Germline V gene sequence: CDR1 MDHEN, CDR2 SYDVKM. This CDR3 is built from 19 residues. CDR3 DNA: TGTGCCAGCAGTTTTCCCCGGACAGGGGCTGACCTGTCCTACAATGAGCAGTTCTTC. Protein sequence: CASSFPRTGADLSYNEQFF.

This chain links TRBV6-6 with TRBJ1-1, with 9 nucleotides matching TRBD1. There are 14 residues in the CDR3. With V trimmed by 5 bases and J by 5 bases, 6 bases remained unmatched. Per germline, CDR1 MNHNY and CDR2 SVGAGI (reference sequence). The CDR3: CASSPGQGRTEAFF. In DNA form, the CDR3 reads TGTGCCAGCAGTCCGGGACAGGGACGTACTGAAGCTTTCTTT.

V gene TRBV5-1 combines with J gene TRBJ1-1; 7 bases align to TRBD1. This CDR3 is built from 12 residues. CDR1 is SGHRS and CDR2 is YFSETQ in the germline V gene. V lost 2 bases, J lost 12 bases, and 7 bases stayed unmatched. The CDR3 sequence: CASSFDRVESFF. Here the CDR3 DNA reads TGCGCCAGCAGCTTCGACAGGGTGGAGTCTTTCTTT.

The chain recombines TRBV27 with TRBJ1-2; no clear D gene. CDR3 length equals 13 residues. V was trimmed by 7 bases and J by 4 bases, leaving 13 bases between them. Germline CDR1 and CDR2: MNHEY and SMNVEV (reference sequence). The CDR3 protein is CASTTSSGYGYTF. CDR3 DNA sequence: TGTGCCAGCACTACTAGCTCGGGCTATGGCTACACCTTC.

The DNA for the CDR3 is TGTGCCATCCAGAAGGACAGGGCGCGCGGCTACACCTTC. Its translation is CAIQKDRARGYTF. The genes are TRBV24-1 and TRBJ1-2; 8 nucleotides line up with TRBD1. CDR1 is KGHDR and CDR2 is SFDVKD in the germline V gene. After removal of 11 bases from V and 8 bases from J, the junction contained 12 bases not matched to a gene. This CDR3 has 13 residues.